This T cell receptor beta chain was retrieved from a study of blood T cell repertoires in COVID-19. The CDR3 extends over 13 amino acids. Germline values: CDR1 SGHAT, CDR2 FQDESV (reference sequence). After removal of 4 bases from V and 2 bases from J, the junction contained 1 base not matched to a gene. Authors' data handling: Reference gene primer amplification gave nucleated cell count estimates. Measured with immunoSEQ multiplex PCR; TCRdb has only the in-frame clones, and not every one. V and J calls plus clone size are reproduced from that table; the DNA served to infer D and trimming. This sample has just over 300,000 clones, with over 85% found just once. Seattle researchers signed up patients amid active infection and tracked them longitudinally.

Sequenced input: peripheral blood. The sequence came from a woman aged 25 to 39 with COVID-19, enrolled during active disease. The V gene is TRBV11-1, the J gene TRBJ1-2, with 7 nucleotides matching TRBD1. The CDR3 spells CASSSGQNYGYTF. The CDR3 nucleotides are TGTGCCAGCAGCTCGGGACAGAACTATGGCTACACCTTC. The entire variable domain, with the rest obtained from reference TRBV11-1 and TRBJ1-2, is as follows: EAEVAQSPRYKITEKSQAVAFWCDPISGHATLYWYRQILGQGPELLVQFQDESVVDDSQLPKDRFSAERLKGVDSTLKIQPAELGDSAMYLCASSSGQNYGYTFGSGTRLTVV.